These 16 T cell receptor beta chains share one sample of origin, sequenced in a study of cytomegalovirus exposure and HLA in healthy donors. Use of 60 Vbeta and 13 Jbeta primers characterized the PCR. Clones were sequenced by immunoSEQ multiplex PCR, and TCRdb holds only the in-frame ones, with some missing. The data hold 150,000 to 200,000 clones, with roughly four fifths observed a single time. The sequencing sample was made of PBMCs. These receptor sequences come from a man between 18 and 35 years old in good health and CMV-seronegative.

This chain connects TRBV19 to TRBJ2-3, with D maybe TRBD2 (5 bases). The CDR3 consists of 15 residues. V lost 3 bases to trimming and J lost 4 bases, with 14 bases between them. Germline CDR1 LNHDA, CDR2 SQIVND (reference sequence). Here the CDR3 reads CASSMRAPGADTQYF. The CDR3 region has the DNA TGTGCCAGTAGTATGCGGGCCCCCGGGGCAGATACGCAGTATTTT.

V usage is TRBV6-1 and J usage is TRBJ1-1; perhaps TRBD1 as D (6 bases). From germline, CDR1 is MNHNS and CDR2 SASEGT. The CDR3 spans 17 residues. V was shortened by 4 bases and J by 3 bases, with 21 bases between the two germline ends. In DNA form, the CDR3 reads TGTGCCAGCAGTGGAATTTCGACTTCTCAGGGGTACACTGAAGCTTTCTTT. Protein: CASSGISTSQGYTEAFF.

Comment on this clone: The sample contains more than one DNA sequence encoding this CDR3. This chain uses TRBV5-6 with TRBJ2-5; D gene unclear. V was shortened by 0 bases and J by 7 bases, with 4 bases between the two germline ends. Germline V gene lookup returns CDR1 SGHDT and CDR2 YYEEEE. CDR3 length: 11 residues. CDR3 loop: CASSLAGTQYF. CDR3 nucleotides: TGTGCCAGCAGCTTGGCCGGGACCCAGTACTTC.

The chain is built from TRBV11-2 and TRBJ2-3; D gene unclear. CDR1 and CDR2 (germline): SGHAT, FQNNGV. The CDR3 consists of 12 residues. V was shortened by 6 bases and J by 7 bases, with 11 bases between the two germline ends. DNA of the CDR3: TGTGCCAGCAGTGCGGCCCCCAATACGCAGTATTTT. Protein product: CASSAAPNTQYF.

Note on this clone: At one end, the junction sequence differs from germline, possibly due to a read error. The V gene is TRBV10-3, the J gene TRBJ2-5, with D tentatively TRBD2 (6 bases). The CDR3 has 12 amino acids. Germline V gene lookup returns CDR1 ENHRY and CDR2 SYGVKD. For the CDR3, the DNA is TGTGCCATCCGTGAAGGGAGGGAGACCCAGTACTTC. This sequence encodes CAIREGRETQYF.

There are a few counts of this clone. This chain links TRBV19 with TRBJ2-1, with D possibly TRBD1 on 5 matching bases. This CDR3 spans 16 amino acids. V lost 5 bases, J lost 0 bases, and 14 bases lay in between. Germline CDR1 and CDR2: LNHDA and SQIVND (reference sequence). CDR3 residues: CASSGRQPSSYNEQFF. CDR3 nucleotides: TGTGCCAGTAGTGGCCGACAGCCGAGCTCCTACAATGAGCAGTTCTTC.

The rearrangement joins TRBV21-1 to TRBJ2-1; TRBD1, the table's D call, lacks a check against the DNA. TRBV21-1 is assigned pseudogene status. The CDR3 contains 16 residues. CDR3 sequence: CASSKYVQQGDNEQFF. The CDR3 nucleotides read TGTGCCAGCAGCAAATACGTTCAGCAGGGGGACAATGAGCAGTTCTTC.

This chain joins TRBV18 and TRBJ2-1; TRBD2 matches at 13 bases. The CDR3 length is 16 residues. Unmatched junction bases numbered 7, after V lost 3 bases and J lost 8 bases. The germline V gene encodes CDR1 KGHSH and CDR2 LQKENI. Here the CDR3 DNA reads TGTGCCAGCTCACCGAATGGACTAGCGGGAGAGGATGAGCAGTTCTTC. Amino acids: CASSPNGLAGEDEQFF. The entire variable domain, with the rest obtained from reference TRBV18 and TRBJ2-1, is as follows: NAGVMQNPRHLVRRRGQEARLRCSPMKGHSHVYWYRQLPEEGLKFMVYLQKENIIDESGMPKERFSAEFPKEGPSILRIQQVVRGDSAAYFCASSPNGLAGEDEQFFGPGTRLTVL.

The rearrangement links TRBV5-1 to TRBJ2-3; 7 bases match TRBD2. V shed 4 bases, J shed 2 bases, and the junction held 13 bases outside the gene matches. Per the germline V gene, CDR1 is SGHRS and CDR2 is YFSETQ. This CDR3 contains 17 residues. CDR3 sequence (DNA): TGCGCCAGCAGCCCTCTAGGTAGCGGGCGACTCACAGATACGCAGTATTTT. Translation: CASSPLGSGRLTDTQYF.

The chain links TRBV19 to TRBJ2-3, with TRBD2 as a possible D gene (5 bases). CDR1 and CDR2 (germline): LNHDA, SQIVND (reference sequence). CDR3 length: 15 residues. Trimming pared 3 bases from V and 1 base from J, leaving 11 bases between. The CDR3 is CASSIGSGGTDTQYF. The CDR3 nucleotides are TGTGCCAGTAGTATCGGATCCGGGGGCACAGATACGCAGTATTTT.

V gene TRBV9 combines with J gene TRBJ2-3; D remains ambiguous. Germline CDR1 is SGDLS and CDR2 is YYNGEE. V was shortened by 2 bases and J by 2 bases, with 9 bases between the two germline ends. This CDR3 contains 14 residues. CDR3 residues: CASSVYSSTDTQYF. Written as DNA, the CDR3 is TGTGCCAGCAGCGTTTACTCGTCCACAGATACGCAGTATTTT.

The chain carries TRBV12-2 and TRBJ2-1; TRBD1 is the table's D call, not checked against the DNA. TRBV12-2 counts as a pseudogene. The CDR3 sequence is 15 residues long. The CDR3 nucleotides read TGTGCAAGTCGCTCGACGGGACAGGGTCGTTTTAAGCAGTTCTTC. As protein: CASRSTGQGRFKQFF.

The CDR3 DNA reads TGTGCCAGCAGCTTAGCCCCAGCGGGGGGCTGGGCGGAGACCCAGTACTTC. It encodes CASSLAPAGGWAETQYF. The rearrangement joins TRBV7-6 to TRBJ2-5; 9 bases are a match to TRBD2. V gave up 0 bases and J gave up 5 bases; unmatched junction bases: 10. The germline CDR1 and CDR2 sequences are SGHVS and FNYEAQ. The CDR3 extends over 17 amino acids.

DNA for the CDR3: TGTGCCAGCGCGGGGGAGTACTCCTATAATTCACCCCTCCACTTT. Translation gives CASAGEYSYNSPLHF. The chain links TRBV5-5 to TRBJ1-6, with D tentatively TRBD1 (5 bases). V gave up 7 bases and J gave up 0 bases, with 11 bases separating them. This CDR3 comprises 15 residues. Germline CDR1 is SGHKS and CDR2 is YYEKEE (reference sequence).

This clone appeared a few times. The genes are TRBV25-1 and TRBJ1-6; 8 nucleotides agree with TRBD1. There are 15 residues in the CDR3. With V trimmed by 2 bases and J by 9 bases, 6 bases remained unmatched. The germline CDR1 and CDR2 sequences are MGHDK and SYGVNS. As DNA, the CDR3 is TGTGCCAGCAGTGAACCCGGGACAGGCCTTTCACCCCTCCACTTT. This translates into CASSEPGTGLSPLHF.

This chain links TRBV15 with TRBJ1-1; 7 bases are a match to TRBD1. Germline-derived CDR1 and CDR2 are LNHNV and YYDKDF (reference sequence). Trimming cost V 0 bases and J 3 bases; bases outside gene matches: 1. The CDR3 covers 14 residues. The CDR3 spells CATSRDRGDTEAFF. In DNA, the CDR3 is TGTGCCACCAGCAGAGACAGGGGGGACACTGAAGCTTTCTTT.